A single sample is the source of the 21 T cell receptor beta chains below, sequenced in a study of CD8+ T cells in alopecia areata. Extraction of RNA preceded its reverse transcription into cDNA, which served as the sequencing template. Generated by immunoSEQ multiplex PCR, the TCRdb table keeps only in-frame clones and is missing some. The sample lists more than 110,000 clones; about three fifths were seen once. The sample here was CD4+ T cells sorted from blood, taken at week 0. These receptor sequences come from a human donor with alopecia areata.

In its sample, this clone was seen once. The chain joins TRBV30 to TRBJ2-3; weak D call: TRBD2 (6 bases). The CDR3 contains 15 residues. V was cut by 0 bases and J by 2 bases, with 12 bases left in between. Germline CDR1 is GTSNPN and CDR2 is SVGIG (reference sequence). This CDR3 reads CAWSVRGGDTDTQYF. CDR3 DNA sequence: TGTGCCTGGAGTGTACGTGGAGGGGACACAGATACGCAGTATTTT.

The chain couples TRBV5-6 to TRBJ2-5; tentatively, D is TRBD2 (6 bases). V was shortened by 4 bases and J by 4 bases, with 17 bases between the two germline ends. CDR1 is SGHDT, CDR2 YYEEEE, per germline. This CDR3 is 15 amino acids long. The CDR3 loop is CASSPRLEGGETQYF. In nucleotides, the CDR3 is TGTGCCAGCAGCCCCCGGTTGGAGGGCGGAGAGACCCAGTACTTC.

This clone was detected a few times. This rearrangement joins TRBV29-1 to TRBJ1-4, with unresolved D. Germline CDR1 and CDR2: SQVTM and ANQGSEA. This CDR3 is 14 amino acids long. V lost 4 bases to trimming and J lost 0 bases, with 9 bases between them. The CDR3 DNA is TGCAGCGTTGGACAAGCCGCAACTAATGAAAAACTGTTTTTT. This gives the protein CSVGQAATNEKLFF.

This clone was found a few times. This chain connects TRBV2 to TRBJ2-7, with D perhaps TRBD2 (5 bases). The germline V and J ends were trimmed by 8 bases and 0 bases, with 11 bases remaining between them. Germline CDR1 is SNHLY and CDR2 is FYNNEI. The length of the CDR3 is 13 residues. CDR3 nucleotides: TGTGCCAGCGGACTTCGCACCTCCTACGAGCAGTACTTC. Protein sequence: CASGLRTSYEQYF.

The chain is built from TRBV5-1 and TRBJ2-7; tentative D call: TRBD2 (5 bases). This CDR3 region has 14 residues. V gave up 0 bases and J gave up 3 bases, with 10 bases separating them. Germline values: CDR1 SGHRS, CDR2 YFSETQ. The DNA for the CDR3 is TGCGCCAGCAGCTTGGCGCCCGGGGACTACGAGCAGTACTTC. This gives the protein CASSLAPGDYEQYF.

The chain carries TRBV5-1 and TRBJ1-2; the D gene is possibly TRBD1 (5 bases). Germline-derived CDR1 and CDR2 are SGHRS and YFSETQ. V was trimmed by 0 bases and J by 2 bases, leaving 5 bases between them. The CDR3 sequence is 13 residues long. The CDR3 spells CASSLAGNYGYTF. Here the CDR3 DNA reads TGCGCCAGCAGCTTGGCAGGGAACTATGGCTACACCTTC.

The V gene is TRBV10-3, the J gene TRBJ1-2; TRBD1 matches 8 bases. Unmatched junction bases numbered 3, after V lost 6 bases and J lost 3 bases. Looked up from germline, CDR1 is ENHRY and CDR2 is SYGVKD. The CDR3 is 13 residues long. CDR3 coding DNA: TGTGCCATCAGAGACAGGGGCCACTATGGCTACACCTTC. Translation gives CAIRDRGHYGYTF.

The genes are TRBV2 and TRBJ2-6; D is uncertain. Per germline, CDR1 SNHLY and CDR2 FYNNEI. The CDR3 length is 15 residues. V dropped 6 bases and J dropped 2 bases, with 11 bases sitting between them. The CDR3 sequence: CASSVGLTGANVLTF. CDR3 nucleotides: TGTGCCAGCAGCGTCGGGTTAACTGGGGCCAACGTCCTGACTTTC. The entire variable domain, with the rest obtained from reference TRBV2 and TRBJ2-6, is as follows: EPEVTQTPSHQVTQMGQEVILRCVPISNHLYFYWYRQILGQKVEFLVSFYNNEISEKSEIFDDQFSVERPDGSNFTLKIRSTKLEDSAMYFCASSVGLTGANVLTFGAGSRLTVL.

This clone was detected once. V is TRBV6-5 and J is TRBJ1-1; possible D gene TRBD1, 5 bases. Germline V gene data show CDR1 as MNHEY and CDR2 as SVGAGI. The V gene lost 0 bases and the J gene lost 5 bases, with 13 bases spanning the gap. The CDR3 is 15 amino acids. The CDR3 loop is CASSYSWGPGTEAFF. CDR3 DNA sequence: TGTGCCAGCAGTTACTCGTGGGGCCCTGGGACTGAAGCTTTCTTT.

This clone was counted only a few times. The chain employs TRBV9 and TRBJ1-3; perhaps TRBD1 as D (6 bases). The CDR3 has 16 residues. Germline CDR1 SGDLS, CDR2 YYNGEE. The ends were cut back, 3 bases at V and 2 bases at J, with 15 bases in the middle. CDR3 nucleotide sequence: TGTGCCAGCAGCGCGAAAACAGGGAGCACTGGAAACACCATATATTTT. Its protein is CASSAKTGSTGNTIYF. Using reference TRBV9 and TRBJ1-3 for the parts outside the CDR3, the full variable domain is DSGVTQTPKHLITATGQRVTLRCSPRSGDLSVYWYQQSLDQGLQFLIQYYNGEERAKGNILERFSAQQFPDLHSELNLSSLELGDSALYFCASSAKTGSTGNTIYFGEGSWLTVV.

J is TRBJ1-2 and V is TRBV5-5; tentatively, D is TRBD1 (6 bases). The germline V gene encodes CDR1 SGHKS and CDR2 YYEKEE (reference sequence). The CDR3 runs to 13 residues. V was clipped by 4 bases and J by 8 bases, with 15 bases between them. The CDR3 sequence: CASSPRYREGYTF. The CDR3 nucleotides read TGTGCCAGCAGCCCCCGATACAGGGAGGGCTACACCTTC. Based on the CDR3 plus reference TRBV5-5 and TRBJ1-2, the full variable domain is DAGVTQSPTHLIKTRGQQVTLRCSPISGHKSVSWYQQVLGQGPQFIFQYYEKEERGRGNFPDRFSARQFPNYSSELNVNALLLGDSALYLCASSPRYREGYTFGSGTRLTVV.

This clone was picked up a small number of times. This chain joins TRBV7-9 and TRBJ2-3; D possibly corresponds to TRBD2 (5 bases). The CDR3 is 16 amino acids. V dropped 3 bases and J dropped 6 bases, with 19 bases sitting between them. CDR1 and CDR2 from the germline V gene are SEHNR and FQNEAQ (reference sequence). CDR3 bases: TGTGCCAGCAGCTTCCGGGAAGAGTGGACGGGGGATACGCAGTATTTT. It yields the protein CASSFREEWTGDTQYF.

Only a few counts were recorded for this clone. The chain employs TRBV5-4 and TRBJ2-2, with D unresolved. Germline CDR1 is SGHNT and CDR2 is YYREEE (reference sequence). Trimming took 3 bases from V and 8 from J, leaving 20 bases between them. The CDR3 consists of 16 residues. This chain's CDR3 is CASSSGAQQFPGELFF. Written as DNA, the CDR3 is TGTGCCAGCAGCTCTGGAGCTCAGCAGTTCCCGGGGGAGCTGTTTTTT.

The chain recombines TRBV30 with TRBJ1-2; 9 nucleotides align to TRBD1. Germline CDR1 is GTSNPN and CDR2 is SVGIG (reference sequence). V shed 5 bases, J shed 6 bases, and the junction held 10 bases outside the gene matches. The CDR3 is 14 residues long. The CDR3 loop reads CAWVLQGAYHGYTF. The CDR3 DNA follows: TGTGCCTGGGTCCTACAGGGGGCATATCATGGCTACACCTTC.

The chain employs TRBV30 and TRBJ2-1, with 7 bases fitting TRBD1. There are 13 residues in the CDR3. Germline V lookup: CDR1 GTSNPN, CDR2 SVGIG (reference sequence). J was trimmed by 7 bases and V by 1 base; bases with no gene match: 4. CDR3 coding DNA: TGTGCCTGGAGTGAACAGGGGACGAATGAGCAGTTCTTC. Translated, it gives CAWSEQGTNEQFF.

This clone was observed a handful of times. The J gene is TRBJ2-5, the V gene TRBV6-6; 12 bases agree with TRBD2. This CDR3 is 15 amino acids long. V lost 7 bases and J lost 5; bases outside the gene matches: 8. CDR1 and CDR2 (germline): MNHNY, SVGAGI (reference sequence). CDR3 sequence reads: CASTGLAGPRETQYF. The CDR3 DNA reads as TGTGCCAGCACTGGACTAGCGGGGCCTCGGGAGACCCAGTACTTC.

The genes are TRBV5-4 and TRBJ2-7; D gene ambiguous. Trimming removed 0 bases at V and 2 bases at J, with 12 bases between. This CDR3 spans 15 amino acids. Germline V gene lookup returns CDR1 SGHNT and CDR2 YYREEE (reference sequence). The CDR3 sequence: CASSLASRAAYEQYF. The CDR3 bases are TGTGCCAGCAGCTTGGCCTCGAGAGCCGCCTACGAGCAGTACTTC.

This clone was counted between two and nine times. The DNA of the CDR3 is TGTGCCAGCAGCTTAGAGGGACAGAATTCACCCCTCCACTTT. Protein product: CASSLEGQNSPLHF. V usage is TRBV7-9 and J usage is TRBJ1-6; TRBD1 agrees at 7 bases. Germline lookup yields CDR1 SEHNR and CDR2 FQNEAQ (reference sequence). The CDR3 loop spans 14 amino acids. Germline trimming cut 1 base from V and 7 bases from J; bases unmatched to any gene: 1.

CDR3 sequence (DNA): TGTGCCAGCAGTCGGACAGGGGAAGAGACCCAGTACTTC. Translating gives CASSRTGEETQYF. V is TRBV14 and J is TRBJ2-5, with 9 bases that match TRBD1. J gave up 3 bases and V 6 bases, and 2 bases lay outside the gene matches. Germline V gives CDR1 SGHDN, CDR2 FVKESK. The CDR3 runs 13 residues. The full variable domain, with the rest looked up from reference TRBV14 and TRBJ2-5, is EAGVTQFPSHSVIEKGQTVTLRCDPISGHDNLYWYRRVMGKEIKFLLHFVKESKQDESGMPNNRFLAERTGGTYSTLKVQPAELEDSGVYFCASSRTGEETQYFGPGTRLLVL.

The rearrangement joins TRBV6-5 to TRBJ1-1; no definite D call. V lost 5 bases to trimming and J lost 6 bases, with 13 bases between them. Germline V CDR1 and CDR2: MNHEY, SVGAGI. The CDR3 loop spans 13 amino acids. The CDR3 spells CASSLILSAEAFF. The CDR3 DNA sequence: TGTGCCAGCAGTCTTATATTGTCAGCTGAAGCTTTCTTT.

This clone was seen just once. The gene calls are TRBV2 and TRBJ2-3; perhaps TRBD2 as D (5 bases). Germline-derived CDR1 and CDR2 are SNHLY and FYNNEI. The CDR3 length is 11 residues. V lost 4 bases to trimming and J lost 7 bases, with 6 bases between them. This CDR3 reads CASSAGYTQYF. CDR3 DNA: TGTGCCAGCAGTGCGGGATATACGCAGTATTTT.